Sequencing of this T cell receptor beta chain was carried out in a study of chemoradiotherapy in HPV16-positive cancers. V shed 5 bases and J shed 3 bases, with 14 bases lying between them. The CDR3 totals 15 residues. Per germline, CDR1 MGHRA and CDR2 YSYEKL. General study results and limits: Only a couple of HPV16-positive patients supplied the functional HPV-specificity definition. During treatment, candidate HPV-specific clones and E7-related motifs expanded in tumor.

Repeated repertoire sampling spanned the course of chemoradiotherapy. Data came from immunoSEQ multiplex PCR; TCRdb stores just in-frame clones and leaves some out. The sample yields 1,000 to 1,500 clones, 75% to 95% seen once. A remark on this clone: The antigen is not known.

This receptor was taken from a human donor with HPV-associated anogenital cancer. The specimen comprised tumor tissue, sampled from a patient who underwent chemoradiotherapy. This chain links TRBV4-1 with TRBJ1-5; D perhaps matches TRBD1 (5 bases). The CDR3 reads CASSWGWQNNQPQHF. The CDR3 nucleotides read TGCGCCAGCAGCTGGGGCTGGCAGAACAATCAGCCCCAGCATTTT.